Listed here are 4 T cell receptor beta chains from one sample, sequenced in a study of T cells in narcolepsy. The assay was immunoSEQ multiplex PCR, and TCRdb's table has in-frame clones only and misses some. This table has some 37,000 clones, around 85% appearing once. Material for sequencing was CD45RA- memory CD4+ T cells from PBMCs. The receptors come from a human donor with narcolepsy.

The chain employs TRBV7-9 and TRBJ2-6; unclear D gene. This CDR3 region has 16 residues. Germline CDR1 reads SEHNR; CDR2 reads FQNEAQ (reference sequence). Trimming cost V 7 bases and J 1 base, with 14 bases left between them. The CDR3 DNA is TGTGCCAGCAACCCGATGTCCCTTTCTGGGGCCAACGTCCTGACTTTC. It specifies CASNPMSLSGANVLTF.

This chain connects TRBV14 to TRBJ2-7; D is tentatively TRBD1 or TRBD2 (5 bases each). The CDR3 has 14 amino acids. The germline V gene encodes CDR1 SGHDN and CDR2 FVKESK. Trimming pared 0 bases from V and 6 bases from J, leaving 12 bases between. CDR3 sequence reads: CASSQDWDRPEQYF. Here the CDR3 DNA reads TGTGCCAGCAGCCAAGATTGGGACCGACCCGAGCAGTACTTC.

This clone showed up just a few times. This chain uses TRBV14 with TRBJ1-4, with D maybe TRBD1 (5 bases). Trimming stripped 6 bases from V and 2 bases from J, with 10 bases between. Looked up from germline, CDR1 is SGHDN and CDR2 is FVKESK. The CDR3 has 14 amino acids. As DNA, the CDR3 is TGTGCCAGCAGTCGCAGGGATACTAATGAAAAACTGTTTTTT. It encodes CASSRRDTNEKLFF.

This rearrangement joins TRBV28 to TRBJ1-6; 7 bases are a match to TRBD1. V shed 3 bases and J 7 bases; nucleotides not matched to a gene: 3. CDR1 is MDHEN and CDR2 is SYDVKM in the germline V gene. This CDR3 region has 14 residues. CDR3 region: CASSLGQTNSPLHF. CDR3 coding DNA: TGTGCCAGCAGTTTGGGACAGACCAATTCACCCCTCCACTTT.